These T cell receptor beta chains were read from a single sample in a study of response to subunit inactivated influenza vaccine. Each CDR3 protein is one row after TCRdb ran MiXCR on the RT-PCR reads. Here the sample spans approximately 490,000 distinct CDR3 sequences, 7.2% being singletons. The sequencing used PBMCs from blood, collected 23 to 25 months after vaccination. These receptors all come from a man between 50 and 69 years old who received an inactivated influenza vaccine. Both conserved end residues are part of each CDR3.

J: TRBJ2-7
V: TRBV28
CDR3: CASVSNRVAGGTLYEQYF

J: TRBJ1-5
V: TRBV20-1
CDR3: CSARRDSLQPQHF

J: TRBJ2-3
V: TRBV30
CDR3: CAWSNTGSGTQYF

J: TRBJ2-7
V: TRBV4-3
CDR3: CASSQVGGMSYEQYF

J: TRBJ1-1
V: TRBV4-1
CDR3: CASRDLGLNTEAFF

J: TRBJ2-2
V: TRBV12-3/TRBV12-4
CDR3: CASNRLAGVLLAGELFF

J: TRBJ2-7
V: TRBV4-2
CDR3: CASSQDATPDYEQYF

J: TRBJ2-4
V: TRBV29-1
CDR3: CSVEDLTEAKNIQYF

J: TRBJ2-5
V: TRBV7-9
CDR3: CASSAFTGGEETQYF

J: TRBJ2-2
V: TRBV2
CDR3: CASSLTLSGVNTGELFF

J: TRBJ1-5
V: TRBV12-3/TRBV12-4
CDR3: CASSGGTGDYNQPQHF

J: TRBJ2-2
V: TRBV12-3/TRBV12-4
CDR3: CASSPRGLNTGELFF

J: TRBJ2-4
V: TRBV6-1
CDR3: CASSERGDSALAKNIQYF

J: TRBJ2-1
V: TRBV4-3
CDR3: CASSQDRVPYNEQFF

J: TRBJ2-1
V: TRBV5-1
CDR3: CASSPGGFSSSYNEQFF

J: TRBJ2-7
V: TRBV5-6
CDR3: CASSLGLAETYEQYF

J: TRBJ1-5
V: TRBV20-1
CDR3: CSAREARGISNQPQHF

J: TRBJ2-1
V: TRBV20-1
CDR3: CSYSSGSGSYNEQFF

J: TRBJ1-2
V: TRBV5-1
CDR3: CASSLRVNYGYTF

J: TRBJ2-4
V: TRBV18
CDR3: CASSQEILAKNIQYF

J: TRBJ2-7
V: TRBV6-2/TRBV6-3
CDR3: CASSYSGRSVEQYF

J: TRBJ2-7
V: TRBV4-1
CDR3: CASSPAGGSYEQYF

J: TRBJ2-7
V: TRBV4-2
CDR3: CASSQVAGEIYEQYF

J: TRBJ2-1
V: TRBV9
CDR3: CASSGVAGGTNEQFF

J: TRBJ2-5
V: TRBV5-1
CDR3: CASSLGGRPTGETQYF

J: TRBJ2-3
V: TRBV11-3
CDR3: CASSLETGGTDTQYF

J: TRBJ2-7
V: TRBV28
CDR3: CASSLGDRGHEQYF

J: TRBJ1-1
V: TRBV28
CDR3: CASIGGFNTEAFF

J: TRBJ1-4
V: TRBV20-1
CDR3: CSASRGGTEKLFF

J: TRBJ1-5
V: TRBV30
CDR3: CAWSAGNQPQHF

J: TRBJ2-5
V: TRBV5-1
CDR3: CASRSSAEETQYF

J: TRBJ2-7
V: TRBV2
CDR3: CASSGIRAYEQYF

J: TRBJ1-5
V: TRBV15
CDR3: CATSRVNTGYGQPQHF

J: TRBJ2-4
V: TRBV7-9
CDR3: CASSLAFGTGWSIQYF

J: TRBJ2-1
V: TRBV19
CDR3: CASSIGGSGDYNEQFF

J: TRBJ1-5
V: TRBV24-1
CDR3: CATAGAQGAHGNQPQHF

J: TRBJ1-2
V: TRBV11-2
CDR3: CASSATRGNYGYTF

J: TRBJ2-1
V: TRBV5-1
CDR3: CASSLVVIATGDGGEQFF

J: TRBJ2-3
V: TRBV27
CDR3: CASSFLADASTDTQYF

J: TRBJ2-5
V: TRBV6-1
CDR3: CASSVGGRGVEETQYF

J: TRBJ2-7
V: TRBV9
CDR3: CASSPYGGYEQYF

J: TRBJ1-5
V: TRBV20-1
CDR3: CSASSPRQPQHF